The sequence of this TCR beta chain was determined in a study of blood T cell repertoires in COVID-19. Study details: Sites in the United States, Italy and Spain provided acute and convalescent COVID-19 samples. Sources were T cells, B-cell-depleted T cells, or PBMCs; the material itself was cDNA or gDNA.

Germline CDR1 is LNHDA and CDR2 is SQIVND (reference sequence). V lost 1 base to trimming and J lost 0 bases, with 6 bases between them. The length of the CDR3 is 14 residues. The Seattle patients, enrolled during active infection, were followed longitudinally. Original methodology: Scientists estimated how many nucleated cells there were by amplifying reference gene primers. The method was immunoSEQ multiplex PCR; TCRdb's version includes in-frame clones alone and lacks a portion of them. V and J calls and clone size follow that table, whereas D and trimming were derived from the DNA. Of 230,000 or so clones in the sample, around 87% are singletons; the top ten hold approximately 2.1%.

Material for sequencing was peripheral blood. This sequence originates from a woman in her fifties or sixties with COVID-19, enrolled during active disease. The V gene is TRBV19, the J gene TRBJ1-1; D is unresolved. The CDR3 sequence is CASSIAPVNTEAFF. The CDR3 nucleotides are TGTGCCAGTAGTATAGCCCCGGTGAACACTGAAGCTTTCTTT. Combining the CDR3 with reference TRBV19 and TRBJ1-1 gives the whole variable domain DGGITQSPKYLFRKEGQNVTLSCEQNLNHDAMYWYRQDPGQGLRLIYYSQIVNDFQKGDIAEGYSVSREKKESFPLTVTSAQKNPTAFYLCASSIAPVNTEAFFGQGTRLTVV.